These T cell receptor beta chains were read from a single sample in a study of regulatory and conventional T cells in RAG deficiency. The protocol was immunoSEQ multiplex PCR, while the TCRdb copy is restricted to in-frame clones and leaves out a portion. This sample has roughly 32,000 clones, with roughly 96% found just once. This sample was shared with a second study, whose subject was regulatory T cells.

Sequencing input: CD25- CD4+ T cells sorted from blood. The source of these receptors is a human donor in good health. CDR3s include the opening cysteine and the closing phenylalanine or tryptophan. Each record gives: clone size, V gene, J gene, D gene, CDR3 protein, CDR3 DNA. The D gene is left open where the match is weak. The size field is filled for only some rows; it gives once, few, many or a size class.

>once|TRBV5-1|TRBJ2-7|TRBD1
CASSQKSGTGYYEQYF
TGCGCCAGCAGTCAGAAATCCGGGACAGGGTACTACGAGCAGTACTTC
>.|TRBV13|TRBJ1-1|TRBD1
CASSLEQGVTEAFF
TGTGCCAGCAGCTTGGAACAGGGGGTCACTGAAGCTTTCTTT
>.|TRBV10-1|TRBJ2-7|.
CASSEDNYEQYF
TGCGCCAGCAGTGAGGACAACTACGAGCAGTACTTC
>.|TRBV25-1|TRBJ2-7|.
CASSETVYEQYF
TGTGCCAGCAGTGAGACAGTCTACGAGCAGTACTTC
>.|TRBV5-5|TRBJ2-7|.
CASSFFGTKSYEQYF
TGTGCCAGCAGCTTTTTTGGGACAAAGTCCTACGAGCAGTACTTC
>.|TRBV14|TRBJ1-1|.
CASSQQKILNTEAFF
TGTGCCAGCAGCCAACAGAAGATCCTGAACACTGAAGCTTTCTTT
>.|TRBV19|TRBJ1-1|.
CASSKVSRTTNTEAFF
TGTGCCAGTAGTAAGGTATCCCGGACAACGAACACTGAAGCTTTCTTT
>.|TRBV6-5|TRBJ1-3|TRBD1
CASRRQGSSGNTIYF
TGTGCCAGCAGGCGACAGGGAAGCTCTGGAAACACCATATATTTT
>.|TRBV6-4|TRBJ1-5|TRBD1
CASRDRAGGQPQHF
TGTGCCAGCAGGGACCGGGCAGGGGGGCAGCCCCAGCATTTT
>.|TRBV2|TRBJ2-5|.
CASRFGDFTQETQYF
TGTGCCAGCAGGTTCGGTGACTTCACCCAAGAGACCCAGTACTTC
>.|TRBV5-1|TRBJ1-2|TRBD1
CASSTGRADRAGYTF
TGCGCCAGCAGCACCGGGAGGGCTGACAGGGCGGGCTACACCTTC
>.|TRBV19|TRBJ1-1|.
CASKSRELNTEAFF
TGTGCCAGTAAGTCCAGGGAACTGAACACTGAAGCTTTCTTT
>.|TRBV6-6|TRBJ2-1|TRBD1
CASSYGQGQNEQFF
TGTGCCAGCAGTTACGGGCAGGGACAGAATGAGCAGTTCTTC
>.|TRBV19|TRBJ1-1|TRBD1
CASSIRDRGNTEAFF
TGTGCCAGTAGTATAAGGGACAGGGGGAACACTGAAGCTTTCTTT
>.|TRBV5-4|TRBJ1-2|.
CASSQEHYGYTF
TGTGCCAGCAGCCAGGAACATTATGGCTACACCTTC
>.|TRBV5-8|TRBJ2-5|TRBD2
CASSFPGLAGVTQYF
TGTGCCAGCAGCTTCCCGGGACTAGCGGGAGTTACCCAGTACTTC
>.|TRBV7-2|TRBJ2-7|TRBD1
CASSHQTGDSYEQYF
TGTGCCAGCAGTCATCAAACAGGGGACTCCTACGAGCAGTACTTC
>.|TRBV5-4|TRBJ2-3|TRBD2
CASSLAVTSGTDTQYF
TGTGCCAGCAGCTTGGCCGTGACTAGCGGCACAGATACGCAGTATTTT
>.|TRBV14|TRBJ2-3|TRBD2
CASSLAGGTDTQYF
TGTGCCAGCAGCCTAGCGGGGGGCACAGATACGCAGTATTTT
>.|TRBV5-1|TRBJ2-7|.
CASSRWTDDSYEQYF
TGCGCCAGCAGCCGATGGACAGACGACTCCTACGAGCAGTACTTC
>.|TRBV5-1|TRBJ2-6|TRBD1
CASSLRQGAEAGANVLTF
TGCGCCAGCAGCCTACGACAGGGGGCGGAGGCTGGGGCCAACGTCCTGACTTTC
>.|TRBV25-1|TRBJ1-4|TRBD1
CASSESYFRTGNEKLFF
TGTGCCAGCAGTGAAAGCTACTTCCGGACAGGGAATGAAAAACTGTTTTTT
>.|TRBV18|TRBJ2-2|TRBD1
CASSPRTGRTNTGELFF
TGTGCCAGCTCACCCCGGACAGGTCGGACGAACACCGGGGAGCTGTTTTTT
>.|TRBV11-1|TRBJ2-7|.
CASSTSRGHIYYEQYF
TGTGCCAGCAGCACCTCCCGGGGACATATTTACTACGAGCAGTACTTC
>.|TRBV25-1|TRBJ2-1|TRBD2
CASSSAGIPYNEQFF
TGTGCCAGCAGCTCAGCGGGGATCCCCTACAATGAGCAGTTCTTC
>.|TRBV14|TRBJ1-5|.
CASSQDSQPQHF
TGTGCCAGCAGCCAAGATTCGCAGCCCCAGCATTTT
>.|TRBV30|TRBJ2-7|TRBD1
CAWKGDRALYEQYF
TGTGCCTGGAAAGGGGACAGGGCCCTCTACGAGCAGTACTTC
>.|TRBV5-8|TRBJ2-2|.
CASSLNSDRLYTGELFF
TGTGCCAGCAGCTTAAACTCGGACAGACTATACACCGGGGAGCTGTTTTTT
>once|TRBV5-1|TRBJ2-2|TRBD1
CASSPSLDRGNTGELFF
TGCGCCAGCAGCCCATCGTTGGACAGGGGGAATACCGGGGAGCTGTTTTTT
>once|TRBV5-1|TRBJ2-7|TRBD2
CASSPGTSGSEQYF
TGCGCCAGCAGCCCCGGGACTAGCGGGAGTGAGCAGTACTTC
>.|TRBV5-5|TRBJ2-6|.
CASSLAGSSGANVLTF
TGTGCCAGCAGCTTGGCCGGGAGCTCTGGGGCCAACGTCCTGACTTTC
>.|TRBV7-2|TRBJ2-6|.
CASSLFGSSGANVLTF
TGTGCCAGCAGCTTGTTCGGGAGTTCTGGGGCCAACGTCCTGACTTTC
>.|TRBV29-1|TRBJ2-1|TRBD2
CSEYSGYNEQFF
TGCAGTGAATATAGCGGGTACAATGAGCAGTTCTTC
>.|TRBV15|TRBJ1-4|.
CATSNGRKGKNEKLFF
TGTGCCACCAGTAATGGTAGGAAGGGGAAGAATGAAAAACTGTTTTTT
>.|TRBV7-9|TRBJ1-5|TRBD1
CASSPGTGDQPQHF
TGTGCCAGCAGCCCCGGGACAGGGGACCAGCCCCAGCATTTT
>.|TRBV5-6|TRBJ1-1|.
CASSRQLNTEAFF
TGTGCCAGCAGTCGACAGCTGAACACTGAAGCTTTCTTT
>.|TRBV4-2|TRBJ1-2|.
CASSQETETTYGYTF
TGTGCCAGCAGCCAGGAGACAGAAACGACCTATGGCTACACCTTC
>.|TRBV19|TRBJ2-4|.
CASSLQGPKNIQYF
TGTGCCAGTAGCCTCCAGGGGCCCAAAAACATTCAGTACTTC
>.|TRBV12-5|TRBJ1-5|.
CASGLQGSNQPQHF
TGTGCTAGTGGTTTACAGGGTAGCAATCAGCCCCAGCATTTT
>.|TRBV18|TRBJ1-2|TRBD1
CASSQFAGTEVNYGYTF
TGTGCCAGCTCACAGTTCGCGGGGACAGAGGTTAACTATGGCTACACCTTC
>.|TRBV5-1|TRBJ2-7|.
CASSLTSYEQYF
TGCGCCAGCAGCTTGACATCCTACGAGCAGTACTTC
>.|TRBV19|TRBJ1-5|.
CASSPNPQGTQGPQHF
TGTGCCAGTAGTCCAAACCCACAGGGCACCCAGGGGCCCCAGCATTTT
>.|TRBV4-1|TRBJ1-2|TRBD1
CASSQENTGGAGYTF
TGCGCCAGCAGCCAAGAAAATACAGGGGGCGCGGGCTACACCTTC
>.|TRBV10-1|TRBJ2-7|TRBD2
CASSAISGGLVYEQYF
TGCGCCAGCAGTGCCATAAGCGGGGGATTAGTCTACGAGCAGTACTTC
>.|TRBV6-1|TRBJ1-2|.
CASSEGAGISYTF
TGTGCCAGCAGTGAAGGGGCAGGGATTAGCTACACCTTC
>.|TRBV5-8|TRBJ2-2|TRBD2
CASNPSGSWTGELFF
TGTGCCAGCAACCCTAGCGGGAGTTGGACCGGGGAGCTGTTTTTT
>once|TRBV6-5|TRBJ1-2|.
CASSYRRPEGYTF
TGTGCCAGCAGTTACCGGCGGCCGGAGGGCTACACCTTC
>.|TRBV2|TRBJ1-4|.
CASKQGPNEKLFF
TGTGCCAGCAAACAGGGACCTAATGAAAAACTGTTTTTT
>.|TRBV6-5|TRBJ1-5|.
CASSYSAPPHQPQHF
TGTGCCAGCAGTTACTCAGCACCCCCCCATCAGCCCCAGCATTTT
>.|TRBV10-2|TRBJ2-2|.
CASSRIDRFANTGELFF
TGCGCCAGCAGCCGTATTGACAGATTCGCGAACACCGGGGAGCTGTTTTTT
>.|TRBV5-1|TRBJ2-2|TRBD2
CASLKGLAGDLGGELFF
TGCGCCAGCCTCAAGGGACTAGCGGGAGATCTTGGCGGGGAGCTGTTTTTT
>.|TRBV5-5|TRBJ1-6|.
CASRLLGASYNSPLHF
TGTGCCAGCAGACTTCTAGGGGCCTCCTATAATTCACCCCTCCACTTT
>.|TRBV10-3|TRBJ2-7|.
CAISDPPGQTRYEQYF
TGTGCCATCAGTGACCCACCAGGGCAGACACGCTACGAGCAGTACTTC
>.|TRBV7-6|TRBJ1-6|TRBD1
CASSQETGNNSPLHF
TGTGCCAGCAGCCAAGAGACAGGGAATAACTCACCCCTCCACTTT
>.|TRBV30|TRBJ1-1|TRBD1
CACIRDRGTEAFF
TGTGCCTGCATTAGGGACAGGGGCACTGAAGCTTTCTTT
>once|TRBV6-1|TRBJ1-3|TRBD1
CASSPTGAGNTIYF
TGTGCCAGCAGCCCGACAGGGGCTGGAAACACCATATATTTT
>.|TRBV7-8|TRBJ1-5|.
CASSIREGNQPQHF
TGTGCCAGCTCCATCAGGGAGGGCAATCAGCCCCAGCATTTT
>.|TRBV4-1|TRBJ1-2|.
CASSHRGFPYGYTF
TGCGCCAGCAGCCACCGAGGGTTCCCCTATGGCTACACCTTC
>.|TRBV15|TRBJ2-3|.
CATSREVQGSDTQYF
TGTGCCACCAGCAGAGAAGTACAGGGCTCAGATACGCAGTATTTT